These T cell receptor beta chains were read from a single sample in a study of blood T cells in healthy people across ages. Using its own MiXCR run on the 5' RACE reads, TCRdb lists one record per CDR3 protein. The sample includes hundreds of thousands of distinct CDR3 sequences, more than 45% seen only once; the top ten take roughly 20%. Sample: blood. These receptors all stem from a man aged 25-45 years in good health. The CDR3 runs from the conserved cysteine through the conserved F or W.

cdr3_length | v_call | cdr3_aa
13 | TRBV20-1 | CSAIAGGRNEQFF
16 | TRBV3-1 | CASSQDGTAYFQRAFF
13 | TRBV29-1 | CSVELGGGYGYTF
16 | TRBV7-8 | CASSGRQFTSTDTQYF
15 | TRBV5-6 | CASSFTGRSRETQYF
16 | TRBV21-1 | CASSKVQGAPTYGYTF
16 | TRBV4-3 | CASSHQMGQGSYEQYF
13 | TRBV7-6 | CASSLEPAYEQYF
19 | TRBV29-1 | CSVEGSGMFWGQRTDTQYF
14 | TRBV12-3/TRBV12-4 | CASSLRPEATAQYF
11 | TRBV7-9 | CASPGANEQFF
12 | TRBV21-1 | CASSNDPFGQYF
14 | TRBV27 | CASSLSPGPNEQFF
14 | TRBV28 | CASRSTGARGKLFF
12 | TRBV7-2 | CASSEQRLEQFF
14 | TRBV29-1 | CSVDFGSGDYGYTF